This T cell receptor beta chain was observed in a study of T-cell reconstitution after alpha-beta-depleted transplantation in children (dated by TCRdb to 2016 to 2018). For the wider study: Using TCR repertoire profiling, the study followed T-cell immune reconstitution in a quantitative way in children after TCRalphabeta/CD19-depleted allogeneic hematopoietic cell transplantation. The paper's findings and limits, for the study overall: Apparently early alphabetaT-cell count recovery about two months after transplant reportedly relied on only several hundred rapidly expanded clones derived from non-depleted graft cells. In some patients, the high TCRbeta diversity seen at day 60 was put down to recipient T cells and intrathymic progenitors that had survived conditioning. The frequencies of hyperexpanded clones fell over the following months, and after one year, T-cell counts and TCRbeta diversity were mostly attributed to newly produced T cells.

For this chain, trimming is 3 bases at the V end and 1 base at the J end, and the number of junction bases without a gene match is 12. The CDR3, from cysteine to phenylalanine, totals 17 residues. Only the CDR3 part of the read is kept: 51 bases, read in frame from the first base. From the germline V gene (reference sequence), CDR1 is LGHDT and CDR2 is YNNKEL. For this clonotype: The specificity of this receptor is unknown. Within one base of it there is no much larger clone, and no base qualities were kept.

In the paper's terms, the treatment or condition label means: allogeneic hematopoietic cell transplantation with graft depleted of TCRalphabeta T cells and CD19 B cells. The children who served as transplant recipients had been given grafts of TCRalphabeta/CD19-depleted allogeneic hematopoietic cells. Preparation of the library involved PCR. TCRdb names Illumina HiSeq 2500 as the instrument used. Molecular barcoding was employed in the preparation of TCR libraries, with unique molecular identifiers being used to normalize TCRbeta repertoire quantification. The public reads were reanalyzed by TCRdb: fastp trimming at Q25, MiXCR alignment, in-frame beta chains only. Records with the same CDR3 protein are collapsed into one entry carrying the most frequent genes and DNA. In this sample the table shows over 400,000 distinct CDR3 sequences, 43% of which occur a single time. Under 35% of the sample belongs to the ten largest clones.

The sample in question was PBMCs, obtained before TCRalphabeta/CD19-depleted stem cell transplant. The rearranged segments are TRBV3-1 and TRBJ2-7; 7 bases in the junction line up with TRBD1. This sequence originates from a girl aged 2-15 years with aplastic anemia, due to receive a stem cell transplant. CDR3 sequence: CASSHLGQADESYEQYF. Here is the DNA: TGTGCCAGCAGCCACCTTGGACAGGCCGACGAGTCCTACGAGCAGTACTTC.